This TCR beta chain was profiled in a study of T cell responses to AZD1222 COVID-19 vaccine. General study findings and limits: The study found vaccine-associated CD4 TCRs spanning spike, dominant at 160-218 and 743-854. Reportedly, nearly half the spike-specific TCRs target unmutated variant regions. Donors skewed white British and female; clonal diversity was possibly underestimated.

The ends lost 0 bases at V and 4 bases at J; junction bases unmatched: 7. This CDR3 region has 17 residues. The germline CDR1 and CDR2 sequences are SGHVS and FQNEAQ. Details on this clone: What it recognizes is unknown.

Measured with immunoSEQ multiplex PCR; TCRdb has only the in-frame clones, and not every one. The profile shows some 120,000 clones, around 94% of them singletons. The material sequenced was peripheral blood, taken on day 0 of AZD1222 vaccination. The clonotype originates from an adult in good health. The chain carries TRBV7-8 and TRBJ2-2; 8 nucleotides line up with TRBD2. The CDR3 sequence is CASSLASGIRSTGELFF. DNA of the CDR3: TGTGCCAGCAGCTTAGCTAGCGGGATAAGAAGCACCGGGGAGCTGTTTTTT.